What follows are 25 T cell receptor beta chains derived from one specimen sequenced in a study of cytomegalovirus exposure and HLA in healthy donors. Vbeta (60) and Jbeta (13) primers were used in the PCR. Profiling relied on immunoSEQ multiplex PCR, and the TCRdb table lists in-frame clones only, not all of them. Its table records 50,000 to 75,000 clones. The source material was PBMCs. These receptors were obtained from a woman between 18 and 30 years old in good health and CMV-seronegative.

The genes are TRBV4-1 and TRBJ1-1, with 10 bases fitting TRBD1. V gave up 1 base and J gave up 6 bases; unmatched junction bases: 8. Germline V gives CDR1 MGHRA, CDR2 YSYEKL. This CDR3 spans 16 amino acids. The DNA of the CDR3 is TGCGCCAGCAGCCAAGGGGTCGACAGGGGGCCGGCTGAAGCTTTCTTT. Protein: CASSQGVDRGPAEAFF.

J is TRBJ1-4 and V is TRBV5-6, with TRBD1 matching over 8 bases. Losses at the gene ends were 6 bases for V and 6 bases for J; bases not matched to a gene: 7. The CDR3 has 14 residues. Germline lookup yields CDR1 SGHDT and CDR2 YYEEEE. In nucleotides, the CDR3 is TGTGCCAGCAACTCTTGGACAGGGTATGAAAAACTGTTTTTT. The encoded protein is CASNSWTGYEKLFF.

The chain employs TRBV20-1 and TRBJ1-1; no clear D gene. The CDR3 totals 11 residues. Germline assignment: CDR1 DFQATT and CDR2 SNEGSKA (reference sequence). Trimming shortened V by 8 bases and J by 1 base, and 8 bases separated the two germline ends. The CDR3 loop is CSIVGNTEAFF. Written as DNA, the CDR3 is TGCAGTATAGTTGGGAACACTGAAGCTTTCTTT.

The chain combines TRBV5-1 with TRBJ2-5; 8 bases agree with TRBD1. The junction had 5 bases not matched to a gene; V was cut back by 0 bases and J by 4 bases. Germline assignment: CDR1 SGHRS and CDR2 YFSETQ. This CDR3 has 15 amino acids. CDR3: CASSLGQGRTETQYF. CDR3 DNA sequence: TGCGCCAGCAGCTTGGGACAGGGGAGGACAGAGACCCAGTACTTC.

The chain couples TRBV13 to TRBJ2-2; 8 nucleotides agree with TRBD2. The CDR3 is made up of 16 amino acids. The ends lost 2 bases at V and 3 bases at J; junction bases unmatched: 5. CDR1 and CDR2 (germline): PRHDT, FYEKMQ (reference sequence). CDR3 in amino acids: CASSLFSGTYTGELFF. Written as DNA, the CDR3 is TGTGCCAGCAGCTTATTTAGCGGGACGTACACCGGGGAGCTGTTTTTT.

The chain is built from TRBV6-6 and TRBJ1-4, with 7 positions matching TRBD1. CDR1 MNHNY and CDR2 SVGAGI come from the germline V gene (reference sequence). The V and J ends lost 6 bases and 8 bases, in that order; junction bases with no gene match: 15. CDR3 length: 16 residues. CDR3 sequence reads: CASSPRKRTGGEKLFF. Written as DNA, the CDR3 is TGTGCCAGCAGCCCGAGGAAACGGACAGGAGGGGAAAAACTGTTTTTT.

With regard to this clone: Other DNA sequences in this sample translate to the same CDR3. V is TRBV5-1 and J is TRBJ1-2, with 7 bases matching TRBD1. V shed 2 bases and J 2 bases; nucleotides not matched to a gene: 3. This CDR3 contains 14 residues. The germline V gene has CDR1 SGHRS and CDR2 YFSETQ. The CDR3 sequence: CASSLGQENYGYTF. CDR3 nucleotides: TGCGCCAGCAGCTTAGGACAGGAAAACTATGGCTACACCTTC.

The gene calls are TRBV4-1 and TRBJ2-7; 9 bases agree with TRBD1. The CDR3 sequence is 16 residues long. V shed 0 bases and J 2 bases; nucleotides not matched to a gene: 5. CDR1 is MGHRA, CDR2 YSYEKL, per germline. CDR3 nucleotide sequence: TGCGCCAGCAGCCAAGATCGGGGACAGGGAGCCTACGAGCAGTACTTC. It encodes CASSQDRGQGAYEQYF.

J is TRBJ2-7 and V is TRBV7-8, with D possibly being TRBD1 (7 bases). V was clipped by 5 bases and J by 1 base, with 12 bases between them. CDR3 length: 14 residues. The V gene's germline CDR1 is SGHVS and CDR2 FQNEAQ. CDR3 nucleotides: TGTGCCAGCAGCACCCCAGGGGGGTCCTACGAGCAGTACTTC. Translation: CASSTPGGSYEQYF.

The chain employs TRBV5-8 and TRBJ2-5, with D tentatively TRBD1 (6 bases). This CDR3 has 15 amino acids. Trimming removed 0 bases at V and 0 bases at J, with 9 bases between. Germline CDR1 is SGHTS and CDR2 is YDEGEE. The CDR3 sequence: CASSLGTGYQETQYF. CDR3 coding DNA: TGTGCCAGCAGCTTGGGAACAGGGTACCAAGAGACCCAGTACTTC.

The gene calls are TRBV18 and TRBJ2-2; the match to TRBD2 covers 8 bases. The CDR3 contains 17 residues. The germline CDR1 and CDR2 sequences are KGHSH and LQKENI. V gave up 2 bases and J gave up 4 bases; unmatched junction bases: 9. CDR3 loop: CASSPYTLAAVTGELFF. For the CDR3, the DNA is TGTGCCAGCTCACCATATACACTAGCGGCCGTCACCGGGGAGCTGTTTTTT.

This rearrangement joins TRBV6-1 to TRBJ2-7; maybe TRBD2 (5 bases). This CDR3 comprises 14 residues. V was trimmed by 2 bases and J by 4 bases, leaving 12 bases between them. The V gene's germline CDR1 is MNHNS and CDR2 SASEGT. This chain's CDR3 is CASSEYVWEYEQYF. CDR3 DNA: TGTGCCAGCAGTGAATACGTTTGGGAGTACGAGCAGTACTTC.

The CDR3 reads CASSLVPGGGYTF. CDR3 nucleotide sequence: TGCGCCAGCAGCTTGGTCCCAGGGGGGGGCTACACCTTC. The chain links TRBV5-1 to TRBJ1-2; 7 bases agree with TRBD1. Germline values: CDR1 SGHRS, CDR2 YFSETQ. This CDR3 is 13 amino acids long. V shed 0 bases and J 8 bases; nucleotides not matched to a gene: 4.

The rearrangement links TRBV28 to TRBJ1-1; TRBD1 might be the D (6 bases). The CDR3 covers 15 residues. Trimming left V 5 bases short and J 4 bases short, with 17 bases between. Germline CDR1 and CDR2: MDHEN and SYDVKM. The CDR3 DNA reads as TGTGCCAGCAGTCTCACCCAGGACAGAGTCACTGAAGCTTTCTTT. Translating it yields CASSLTQDRVTEAFF.

The CDR3 region has the DNA TGTGCCAGCAGTGCCCCCGCGGGGGGGCCGGGGGAGCAGTACTTC. It yields the protein CASSAPAGGPGEQYF. The rearrangement uses TRBV2 and TRBJ2-7; 9 bases map to TRBD2. There are 15 residues in the CDR3. Germline-derived CDR1 and CDR2 are SNHLY and FYNNEI. J gave up 7 bases and V 4 bases, and 11 bases lay outside the gene matches.

As DNA, the CDR3 is TGCAGCGTTGTGTGGCAGGGGGCGCGCGATACGCAGTATTTT. Protein sequence: CSVVWQGARDTQYF. The rearrangement joins TRBV29-1 to TRBJ2-3; TRBD1 agrees at 8 bases. Losses at the gene ends were 4 bases for V and 6 bases for J; bases not matched to a gene: 9. The CDR3 extends over 14 amino acids. Germline V gives CDR1 SQVTM, CDR2 ANQGSEA.

The chain is built from TRBV10-3 and TRBJ2-1; TRBD2 matches at 10 bases. Germline V gives CDR1 ENHRY, CDR2 SYGVKD. The CDR3 runs to 15 residues. The V gene end was trimmed by 5 bases and the J gene end by 8 bases; junction bases not matched to a gene: 9. DNA of the CDR3: TGTGCCATCAGTCCCGAAGCGGGAGGGGCCCATGAGCAGTTCTTC. Translated: CAISPEAGGAHEQFF.

This chain joins TRBV7-8 and TRBJ2-7; D gene ambiguous. The CDR3 is 16 residues long. V was pared by 1 base and J by 0 bases, with 13 bases between. The germline V gene has CDR1 SGHVS and CDR2 FQNEAQ. The CDR3 spells CASSLEQRIYSYEQYF. In DNA form, the CDR3 reads TGTGCCAGCAGCTTAGAGCAGCGTATATACTCCTACGAGCAGTACTTC.

This sequence joins TRBV28 and TRBJ1-1, with unresolved D. V gave up 11 bases and J gave up 11 bases, with 15 bases separating them. The V gene's germline CDR1 is MDHEN and CDR2 SYDVKM. The CDR3 spans 10 residues. The CDR3 region is CAFWKDGAFF. Written as DNA, the CDR3 is TGTGCCTTCTGGAAAGACGGGGCTTTCTTT.

The CDR3: CASSPSGGDHNEQFF. Here the CDR3 DNA reads TGTGCCAGCAGCCCGAGCGGGGGGGACCACAATGAGCAGTTCTTC. This sequence joins TRBV11-2 and TRBJ2-1, with TRBD2 matching over 10 bases. CDR1 is SGHAT and CDR2 is FQNNGV in the germline V gene. V shed 5 bases and J 5 bases; nucleotides not matched to a gene: 6. This CDR3 contains 15 residues. Full variable domain (missing parts from reference TRBV11-2 and TRBJ2-1): EAGVAQSPRYKIIEKRQSVAFWCNPISGHATLYWYQQILGQGPKLLIQFQNNGVVDDSQLPKDRFSAERLKGVDSTLKIQPAKLEDSAVYLCASSPSGGDHNEQFFGPGTRLTVL.

The chain recombines TRBV7-9 with TRBJ1-3; TRBD1 aligns across 11 bases. J gave up 11 bases and V 7 bases, and 10 bases lay outside the gene matches. This CDR3 contains 14 residues. Per germline, CDR1 SEHNR and CDR2 FQNEAQ (reference sequence). CDR3 loop: CASILGQGDHPIYF. In DNA form, the CDR3 reads TGTGCCAGCATCCTGGGACAGGGGGACCACCCCATATATTTT. Drawing the rest from reference TRBV7-9 and TRBJ1-3, the complete variable domain is DTGVSQNPRHKITKRGQNVTFRCDPISEHNRLYWYRQTLGQGPEFLTYFQNEAQLEKSRLLSDRFSAERPKGSFSTLEIQRTEQGDSAMYLCASILGQGDHPIYFGEGSWLTVV.

The chain is built from TRBV7-6 and TRBJ2-2; tentative D call: TRBD2 (5 bases). The germline V gene encodes CDR1 SGHVS and CDR2 FNYEAQ. Trimming removed 1 base at V and 1 base at J, with 7 bases between. This CDR3 spans 15 amino acids. As DNA, the CDR3 is TGTGCCAGCAGCTTAGTGGCGGGGAACACCGGGGAGCTGTTTTTT. Protein sequence: CASSLVAGNTGELFF.

The CDR3 here is CASGSERGSTDTQYF. The CDR3 DNA is TGTGCCAGCGGATCTGAGCGGGGAAGCACAGATACGCAGTATTTT. The genes are TRBV6-6 and TRBJ2-3; TRBD2 agrees at 7 bases. The junction had 8 bases not matched to a gene; V was cut back by 8 bases and J by 0 bases. Germline CDR1 reads MNHNY; CDR2 reads SVGAGI (reference sequence). This CDR3 region has 15 residues.

The chain links TRBV18 to TRBJ1-1; TRBD1 matches at 9 bases. CDR1 KGHSH and CDR2 LQKENI come from the germline V gene. With V trimmed by 5 bases and J by 4 bases, 8 bases remained unmatched. The CDR3 is 15 residues long. Written as DNA, the CDR3 is TGTGCCAGCTCAATACAGGGGGCGGCGAGCACTGAAGCTTTCTTT. As protein: CASSIQGAASTEAFF.

The chain combines TRBV27 with TRBJ1-6; D remains unclear. Germline loops: CDR1 MNHEY, CDR2 SMNVEV (reference sequence). The ends were cut back, 6 bases at V and 10 bases at J, with 16 bases in the middle. The CDR3 totals 14 residues. CDR3 nucleotide sequence: TGTGCCAGCAGAGGTCCGGGTTTTCGGTCACCCCTCCACTTT. Translated: CASRGPGFRSPLHF.